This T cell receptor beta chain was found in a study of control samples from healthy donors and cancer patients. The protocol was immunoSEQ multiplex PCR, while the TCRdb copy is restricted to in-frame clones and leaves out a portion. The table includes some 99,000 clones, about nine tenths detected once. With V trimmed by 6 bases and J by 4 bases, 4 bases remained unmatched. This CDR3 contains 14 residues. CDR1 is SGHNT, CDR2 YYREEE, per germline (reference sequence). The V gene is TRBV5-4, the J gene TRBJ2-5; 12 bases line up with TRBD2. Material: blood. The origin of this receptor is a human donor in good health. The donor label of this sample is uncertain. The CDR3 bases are TGTGCCAGCAACAGGGGACTAGCGGGAGAGACCCAGTACTTC. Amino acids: CASNRGLAGETQYF.